The 15 T cell receptor beta chains given below trace back to one sample, sequenced in a study of neurological immune-mediated disorders. TCRdb called the 5' RACE reads again in MiXCR, with one record for every CDR3 protein. Of about 66,000 distinct CDR3 sequences in the sample, 3% to 5% were seen once. What was sequenced was PBMCs. The source of these receptors is a man aged 30-40 years with multiple sclerosis.

V is TRBV25-1 and J is TRBJ1-1; the match to TRBD1 covers 8 bases. The junction had 22 bases not matched to a gene; V was cut back by 5 bases and J by 2 bases. The germline V gene encodes CDR1 MGHDK and CDR2 SYGVNS. The CDR3 extends over 20 amino acids. The CDR3 DNA sequence: TGTGCCAGCAGTACCCGGGACAGGCGGGGAAGAGGGTTCGGCAACACTGAAGCTTTCTTT. Translation gives CASSTRDRRGRGFGNTEAFF.

CDR3 region: CASSWRVVFEQYF. The CDR3 DNA sequence: TGTGCCAGCAGTTGGAGGGTCGTTTTCGAGCAGTACTTC. The gene calls are TRBV6-2 or TRBV6-3 and TRBJ2-7, with D possibly being TRBD2 (6 bases). V dropped 4 bases and J dropped 6 bases, with 13 bases sitting between them. CDR1 MNHEY and CDR2 SVGEGT come from the germline V gene. CDR3 length: 13 residues.

This clonotype has ten or more counts. The chain links TRBV12-3 or TRBV12-4 to TRBJ1-1; D ambiguous. V lost 1 base, J lost 3 bases, and 6 bases lay in between. The CDR3 consists of 13 residues. The CDR3 is CASSLESHTEAFF. The CDR3 bases are TGTGCCAGCAGTTTAGAGTCCCACACTGAAGCTTTCTTT.

The sample holds a few counts of this clonotype. The chain has TRBV11-2 and TRBJ2-3; 13 bases are shared with TRBD2. The J segment lost 4 bases and the V segment lost 5 bases, leaving 9 bases of the junction unmatched. This CDR3 has 17 amino acids. Germline V gene sequence: CDR1 SGHAT, CDR2 FQNNGV. CDR3 DNA: TGTGCCAGCAGCGTCTCACTAGCGGGGGGGATGGCAGATACGCAGTATTTT. Translation: CASSVSLAGGMADTQYF. Variable domain in full (rest from reference TRBV11-2 and TRBJ2-3): EAGVAQSPRYKIIEKRQSVAFWCNPISGHATLYWYQQILGQGPKLLIQFQNNGVVDDSQLPKDRFSAERLKGVDSTLKIQPAKLEDSAVYLCASSVSLAGGMADTQYFGPGTRLTVL.

This clonotype was seen ten or more times. The chain couples TRBV4-1 to TRBJ2-2; TRBD2 is a possible D gene (6 bases). The CDR3 has 17 amino acids. Per germline, CDR1 MGHRA and CDR2 YSYEKL. Trimming took 2 bases from V and 1 from J, leaving 14 bases between them. This CDR3 reads CASSQIGGLENTGELFF. The CDR3 DNA is TGCGCCAGCAGCCAAATCGGAGGGTTGGAGAACACCGGGGAGCTGTTTTTT.

This clonotype has ten or more counts. The chain combines TRBV20-1 with TRBJ2-7, with a tentative D call TRBD1 (6 bases). Germline V lookup: CDR1 DFQATT, CDR2 SNEGSKA (reference sequence). With 5 bases removed from V and 7 bases from J, the gap between germline ends came to 21 bases. This CDR3 is 14 amino acids long. CDR3 region: CSAPWDNPRGEQYF. As DNA, the CDR3 is TGCAGTGCTCCTTGGGACAATCCTAGAGGGGAGCAGTACTTC.

This clonotype was observed at least ten times. The chain has TRBV7-2 and TRBJ2-1, with 10 positions matching TRBD2. This CDR3 contains 15 residues. Germline CDR1 is SGHTA and CDR2 is FQGNSA. With V trimmed by 1 base and J by 3 bases, 0 bases remained unmatched. CDR3 sequence reads: CASSLVAGGYNEQFF. The CDR3 DNA is TGTGCCAGCAGCTTAGTAGCGGGGGGCTACAATGAGCAGTTCTTC. The full variable domain, completed using reference TRBV7-2 and TRBJ2-1, is GAGVSQSPSNKVTEKGKDVELRCDPISGHTALYWYRQSLGQGLEFLIYFQGNSAPDKSGLPSDRFSAERTGGSVSTLTIQRTQQEDSAVYLCASSLVAGGYNEQFFGPGTRLTVL.

This clonotype was recorded many times. The chain recombines TRBV12-3 or TRBV12-4 with TRBJ1-2; D is unclear. Trimming stripped 1 base from V and 1 base from J, with 10 bases between. CDR3 length equals 15 residues. The CDR3 DNA is TGTGCCAGCAGTTTAGGCAGCGCGGGTAACTATGGCTACACCTTC. This codes for CASSLGSAGNYGYTF.

This clonotype was seen repeatedly, ten times or more. The chain recombines TRBV20-1 with TRBJ2-1; D call uncertain. V was trimmed by 5 bases and J by 9 bases, leaving 5 bases between them. CDR1 is DFQATT and CDR2 is SNEGSKA in the germline V gene (reference sequence). This CDR3 comprises 9 residues. CDR3 nucleotide sequence: TGCAGTGCTGGGGTTGAGCAGTTCTTC. It specifies CSAGVEQFF.

This clonotype was detected many times. V is TRBV6-6 and J is TRBJ2-1; TRBD2 matches 9 bases. Germline V CDR1 and CDR2: MNHNY, SVGAGI (reference sequence). V lost 4 bases, J lost 1 base, and 14 bases stayed unmatched. This CDR3 region has 19 residues. This chain's CDR3 is CASSFRGAAGGSSYNEQFF. In DNA form, the CDR3 reads TGTGCCAGCAGTTTCCGCGGGGCAGCGGGGGGAAGTTCCTACAATGAGCAGTTCTTC.

This clonotype was seen ten or more times. The chain joins TRBV11-2 to TRBJ2-7; D unclear. This CDR3 has 17 amino acids. In germline, CDR1 is SGHAT, CDR2 FQNNGV. V was shortened by 0 bases and J by 0 bases, with 15 bases between the two germline ends. CDR3 sequence reads: CASSLDLYGINSYEQYF. CDR3 coding DNA: TGTGCCAGCAGCTTAGATCTTTATGGGATCAACTCCTACGAGCAGTACTTC.

This clonotype occurred many times. The chain employs TRBV7-9 and TRBJ1-2, with TRBD1 as a possible D gene (5 bases). Germline values: CDR1 SEHNR, CDR2 FQNEAQ (reference sequence). Trimming shortened V by 5 bases and J by 5 bases, and 18 bases separated the two germline ends. The CDR3 is made up of 15 amino acids. In nucleotides, the CDR3 is TGTGCCAGCAGCATAACCGAGGGGCCCTGGTATGGCTACACCTTC. Its translation: CASSITEGPWYGYTF.

This clonotype was detected ten times or more. The genes are TRBV20-1 and TRBJ1-3, with TRBD1 matching over 8 bases. V trimming: 5 bases; J trimming: 1 base; junction bases outside the gene matches: 7. Germline V CDR1 and CDR2: DFQATT, SNEGSKA (reference sequence). This CDR3 region has 15 residues. CDR3 residues: CSAQDRERSGNTIYF. In nucleotides, the CDR3 is TGCAGTGCTCAGGACAGGGAGCGATCTGGAAACACCATATATTTT.

This clonotype was counted at least ten times. This sequence joins TRBV20-1 and TRBJ2-5, with 10 bases lining up with TRBD1. The CDR3 length is 16 residues. Per germline, CDR1 DFQATT and CDR2 SNEGSKA (reference sequence). The V gene end was trimmed by 2 bases and the J gene end by 6 bases; junction bases not matched to a gene: 12. CDR3 amino acids: CSARSGGQGMLKTQYF. CDR3 nucleotides: TGCAGTGCTAGATCGGGGGGACAGGGGATGTTGAAGACCCAGTACTTC.

The sample holds many counts of this clonotype. The genes are TRBV20-1 and TRBJ1-4; D is unclear. Germline V CDR1 and CDR2: DFQATT, SNEGSKA (reference sequence). The CDR3 runs 13 residues. V lost 5 bases and J lost 3, with 10 bases in between. The CDR3, as DNA: TGCAGTGCTGGACGGTCGGCTAATGAAAAACTGTTTTTT. It yields the protein CSAGRSANEKLFF.